What follows is one TCR beta chain and its context. Antigen: not known. This sample is part of a study of identical twins. Study-level points and caveats: The abundant beta clonotypes from cord blood had fewer insertions, and memory repertoires had none of this. Twin pairs' shared out-of-frame alpha sequences were enriched in low generation probability.

With template switching, a universal primer site was added, and the cDNA carried unique molecular identifiers. From the 5' RACE reads, TCRdb called clonotypes with MiXCR, one entry per CDR3 protein. The sample carries 550,000 to 800,000 distinct CDR3 sequences, about 7.6% recorded once. Trimming left V 1 base short and J 6 bases short, with 16 bases between. This CDR3 has 16 residues. The V gene's germline CDR1 is MGHRA and CDR2 YSYEKL. These data also formed part of another study, on yellow fever vaccine responses in identical twins. That source adds: Each twin's T cell response to the vaccine was reported to look partly convergent and partly personalized.

The sequencing sample was made of PBMCs. The TCR originated in a young woman in good health. V and J are TRBV4-1 and TRBJ2-1; D is ambiguous. The CDR3 protein is CASSQVWLQARNEQFF. CDR3 nucleotide sequence: TGCGCCAGCAGCCAAGTCTGGTTGCAAGCACGCAATGAGCAGTTCTTC.